A single sample is the source of the 27 T cell receptor beta chains below, sequenced in a study of T cells after yellow fever vaccination. TCRdb ran MiXCR on the 5' RACE reads and lists one entry per CDR3 protein. The table lists 500,000 to 650,000 distinct CDR3 sequences, roughly 14% of them singletons. The sample consisted of PBMCs, taken on the day of the yellow fever booster vaccination. Source of these receptors: a man aged 25 to 40 who received the YFV17D yellow fever vaccine.

This clonotype showed up just a few times. This chain joins TRBV23-1 and TRBJ2-3; 10 positions match TRBD1. TRBV23-1 is an open reading frame whose function is uncertain. CDR3 length equals 16 residues. V was pared by 1 base and J by 5 bases, with 6 bases of the junction left unmatched. As DNA, the CDR3 is TGCGCCAGCAGTCAATTAAGGGACAGGGGTGGAGATACGCAGTATTTT. It yields the protein CASSQLRDRGGDTQYF.

The CDR3 nucleotides read TGTGCCACATCCGGAGGGGGCACAGATACGCAGTATTTT. As protein: CATSGGGTDTQYF. V and J are TRBV7-3 and TRBJ2-3, with a possible D match to TRBD2 (6 bases). V shed 10 bases and J shed 1 base, with 12 bases lying between them. Germline V gene data show CDR1 as SGHTA and CDR2 as FQGTGA. The CDR3 extends over 13 amino acids.

This clonotype has just a few counts. V is TRBV20-1 and J is TRBJ1-1; the D gene is possibly TRBD1 (6 bases). This CDR3 is 12 amino acids long. Trimming shortened V by 6 bases and J by 4 bases, and 12 bases separated the two germline ends. Germline CDR1 DFQATT, CDR2 SNEGSKA (reference sequence). CDR3 DNA sequence: TGCAGTGCCCCGACAGGTTCCACTGAAGCTTTCTTT. It yields the protein CSAPTGSTEAFF.

Only a few counts were recorded for this clonotype. The chain employs TRBV25-1 and TRBJ2-3; D remains ambiguous. The V end was cut by 3 bases, the J end by 0 bases, with 10 bases between. CDR1 and CDR2 from the germline V gene are MGHDK and SYGVNS. The CDR3 consists of 15 residues. The CDR3 spells CASSDLMRSTDTQYF. The CDR3 DNA reads TGTGCCAGCAGTGATCTGATGAGGAGCACAGATACGCAGTATTTT. Filled out from reference TRBV25-1 and TRBJ2-3, the complete variable domain reads EADIYQTPRYLVIGTGKKITLECSQTMGHDKMYWYQQDPGMELHLIHYSYGVNSTEKGDLSSESTVSRIRTEHFPLTLESARPSHTSQYLCASSDLMRSTDTQYFGPGTRLTVL.

In this sample, this clonotype turned up a few times. The chain recombines TRBV12-5 with TRBJ2-5, with D tentatively TRBD2 (7 bases). Trimming cost V 6 bases and J 7 bases, with 18 bases left between them. This CDR3 has 14 residues. Germline V gives CDR1 LGHNT, CDR2 FRNRAP. DNA of the CDR3: TGTGCTAGTGGAATTGGACAAGGGGGGGGGACCCAGTACTTC. Amino acids: CASGIGQGGGTQYF.

Only a few counts were recorded for this clonotype. The CDR3 loop reads CASTGVYYNEQFF. The CDR3 region has the DNA TGTGCCAGCACGGGAGTATACTACAATGAGCAGTTCTTC. The rearrangement uses TRBV12-3 or TRBV12-4 and TRBJ2-1, with TRBD2 as a possible D gene (6 bases). The V gene lost 7 bases and the J gene lost 3 bases, with 10 bases spanning the gap. The CDR3 spans 13 residues.

The chain combines TRBV20-1 with TRBJ2-1; the D gene is possibly TRBD2 (5 bases). Germline lookup yields CDR1 DFQATT and CDR2 SNEGSKA (reference sequence). The CDR3 loop spans 13 amino acids. Trimming stripped 4 bases from V and 2 bases from J, with 9 bases between. In DNA, the CDR3 is TGCAGTGCTATCACCGGGACCTACAATGAGCAGTTCTTC. Protein product: CSAITGTYNEQFF.

The rearrangement uses TRBV7-2 and TRBJ2-1, with D possibly matching TRBD2 (6 bases). V was pared by 4 bases and J by 8 bases, with 18 bases between. Germline-derived CDR1 and CDR2 are SGHTA and FQGNSA. The CDR3 has 15 amino acids. Here the CDR3 reads CASSSPGRGLDEQFF. The DNA of the CDR3 is TGTGCCAGCAGCTCGCCGGGACGGGGACTGGATGAGCAGTTCTTC.

The CDR3 reads CASSEDRPPDTGELFF. The DNA of the CDR3 is TGTGCCAGCAGTGAAGACAGACCCCCCGACACCGGGGAGCTGTTTTTT. The chain has TRBV6-1 and TRBJ2-2; no firm D call. With 1 base removed from V and 3 bases from J, the gap between germline ends came to 12 bases. CDR1 and CDR2 (germline): MNHNS, SASEGT. The CDR3 extends over 16 amino acids.

This clonotype was recorded a few times. The chain couples TRBV28 to TRBJ2-3; D is perhaps TRBD2 (7 bases). The germline CDR1 and CDR2 sequences are MDHEN and SYDVKM. The ends were cut back, 6 bases at V and 2 bases at J, with 12 bases in the middle. The CDR3 covers 14 residues. The CDR3 loop is CASRGGPPTDTQYF. In DNA, the CDR3 is TGTGCCAGCAGGGGGGGGCCTCCCACAGATACGCAGTATTTT.

The chain couples TRBV9 to TRBJ2-3; 8 bases align to TRBD2. The V segment lost 4 bases and the J segment 3 bases; nucleotides outside the gene matches: 4. The CDR3 is 14 amino acids. The germline gives CDR1 SGDLS, CDR2 YYNGEE. CDR3 loop: CASSNSGTTDTQYF. The CDR3 DNA reads TGTGCCAGCAGCAATAGCGGGACGACAGATACGCAGTATTTT.

The chain uses TRBV7-3 and TRBJ2-1; either TRBD1 or TRBD2 may fit D (6 bases each). There are 17 residues in the CDR3. Trimming took 2 bases from V and 3 from J, leaving 17 bases between them. CDR1 is SGHTA and CDR2 is FQGTGA in the germline V gene. The CDR3 DNA reads as TGTGCCAGCAGCTTAGGGGGGCAGACAGCCAGCTACAATGAGCAGTTCTTC. Translation: CASSLGGQTASYNEQFF.

CDR3 loop: CSARVAAGGRYGYTF. In DNA form, the CDR3 reads TGCAGTGCTAGAGTAGCGGCAGGGGGCCGTTATGGCTACACCTTC. V and J are TRBV20-1 and TRBJ1-2; 8 bases agree with TRBD1. This CDR3 region has 15 residues. Germline V gene lookup returns CDR1 DFQATT and CDR2 SNEGSKA (reference sequence). J gave up 5 bases and V 1 base, and 9 bases lay outside the gene matches.

This chain uses TRBV29-1 with TRBJ2-6; D is unresolved. Trimming pared 3 bases from V and 3 bases from J, leaving 9 bases between. Per germline, CDR1 SQVTM and CDR2 ANQGSEA. There are 14 residues in the CDR3. Written as DNA, the CDR3 is TGCAGCGTTGAGGTCAGTCTTGGGGCCAACGTCCTGACTTTC. Amino acids: CSVEVSLGANVLTF.

This clonotype turned up a few times. This chain connects TRBV10-3 to TRBJ1-2; unclear D gene. Trimming took 8 bases from V and 1 from J, leaving 17 bases between them. Germline V gene sequence: CDR1 ENHRY, CDR2 SYGVKD. The CDR3 sequence is 15 residues long. In DNA, the CDR3 is TGTGCCATCGAGGCAGACCGCACCGTTAACTATGGCTACACCTTC. Translating gives CAIEADRTVNYGYTF.

The CDR3 loop reads CASSVWGWGNNEQFF. DNA of the CDR3: TGTGCCAGCAGCGTATGGGGTTGGGGGAACAATGAGCAGTTCTTC. The V and J genes are TRBV9 and TRBJ2-1; possibly TRBD1 or TRBD2 for D (5 bases each). Germline CDR1 and CDR2: SGDLS and YYNGEE. Trimming left V 1 base short and J 5 bases short, with 13 bases between. This CDR3 has 15 amino acids.

The chain couples TRBV7-6 to TRBJ2-3; D is ambiguous. Trimming shortened V by 4 bases and J by 2 bases, and 10 bases separated the two germline ends. The germline V gene has CDR1 SGHVS and CDR2 FNYEAQ. This CDR3 region has 14 residues. The CDR3 coding sequence is TGTGCCAGCAGCTACTCGGACCTCACAGATACGCAGTATTTT. Protein product: CASSYSDLTDTQYF.

This clonotype came up a few times. V gene TRBV20-1 combines with J gene TRBJ2-3; D uncertain. The CDR3 totals 13 residues. Per germline, CDR1 DFQATT and CDR2 SNEGSKA (reference sequence). V lost 8 bases and J 2 bases, leaving 14 bases between the germline ends. The CDR3 reads CSPWSGPTDTQYF. CDR3 DNA sequence: TGCAGTCCCTGGTCAGGCCCCACAGATACGCAGTATTTT.

This clonotype was found a few times. The chain carries TRBV28 and TRBJ1-1; perhaps TRBD1 as D (5 bases). The CDR3 has 13 residues. The ends were cut back, 7 bases at V and 0 bases at J, with 9 bases in the middle. From germline, CDR1 is MDHEN and CDR2 SYDVKM. The CDR3 region is CASKVQVNTEAFF. CDR3 DNA: TGTGCCAGCAAGGTACAGGTGAACACTGAAGCTTTCTTT.

CDR3 coding DNA: TGCGCCAGCAGTCCTCCGGACAGGGTGGTCAATCAGCCCCAGCATTTT. Translating gives CASSPPDRVVNQPQHF. The chain links TRBV23-1 to TRBJ1-5; 8 bases fit TRBD1. TRBV23-1 is marked as an open reading frame, function uncertain. Trimming cost V 4 bases and J 3 bases; bases outside gene matches: 8. The CDR3 is 16 residues long.

This chain connects TRBV18 to TRBJ2-3; D is uncertain. The CDR3 is 12 amino acids. CDR1 and CDR2 (germline): KGHSH, LQKENI. V shed 3 bases and J shed 10 bases, with 11 bases lying between them. DNA of the CDR3: TGTGCCAGCTCACCCCCCGTTGGGTCGCAGTATTTT. Residues: CASSPPVGSQYF.

DNA for the CDR3: TGTGCCAGTAGTATCCAGCGGGGGGGAGGTTGGAGTAGGCAGTTCTTC. Amino acid sequence: CASSIQRGGGWSRQFF. The gene calls are TRBV19 and TRBJ2-1; 10 nucleotides line up with TRBD2. Germline CDR1 LNHDA, CDR2 SQIVND (reference sequence). V lost 3 bases and J lost 12; bases outside the gene matches: 14. The CDR3 runs 16 residues.

This clonotype was found a few times. This chain connects TRBV5-6 to TRBJ2-1, with D tentatively TRBD1 (5 bases). V was pared by 0 bases and J by 7 bases, with 14 bases between. CDR1 SGHDT and CDR2 YYEEEE come from the germline V gene. The CDR3 is 15 residues long. The CDR3 DNA reads TGTGCCAGCAGCTTGGGGGGCGCTTTTGGTAATGAGCAGTTCTTC. Amino acids: CASSLGGAFGNEQFF.

This clonotype has more than one count but fewer than ten. The V call is TRBV4-3, the J call TRBJ2-7, with D unclear. Germline lookup yields CDR1 LGHNA and CDR2 YSLEER. The CDR3 has 13 residues. Trimming took off 2 bases at V and 4 bases at J, with 9 bases between the two ends. The CDR3 nucleotides read TGCGCCAGCAGCCAAAGGCTTTCTTACGAGCAGTACTTC. Its protein product is CASSQRLSYEQYF.

This clonotype showed up just a few times. This sequence joins TRBV4-3 and TRBJ2-1; perhaps TRBD2 as D (5 bases). With 1 base removed from V and 7 bases from J, the gap between germline ends came to 17 bases. CDR1 and CDR2 from the germline V gene are LGHNA and YSLEER. The CDR3 is 16 amino acids. CDR3 residues: CASSQVARSTGNEQFF. DNA of the CDR3: TGCGCCAGCAGCCAAGTCGCAAGATCGACGGGAAATGAGCAGTTCTTC.

At least ten counts were recorded for this clonotype. The CDR3 DNA follows: TGTGCCAGCAGTTACTCCCTCGGAAGTCGAGGGAACATTCAGTACTTC. It translates to CASSYSLGSRGNIQYF. V is TRBV6-2 or TRBV6-3 and J is TRBJ2-4, with D tentatively TRBD2 (5 bases). The CDR3 runs 16 residues. From germline, CDR1 is MNHEY and CDR2 SVGEGT. Trimming cost V 0 bases and J 7 bases, with 16 bases left between them.

The genes are TRBV6-1 and TRBJ1-3; 7 positions match TRBD1. Germline-derived CDR1 and CDR2 are MNHNS and SASEGT. J was trimmed by 4 bases and V by 7 bases; bases with no gene match: 10. CDR3 length equals 15 residues. For the CDR3, the DNA is TGTGCCAGCATTGACCACAGGGGTTCAGGAAACACCATATATTTT. Amino acid sequence: CASIDHRGSGNTIYF.